A single sample gave rise to the 27 T cell receptor beta chains below, sequenced in a study of T cells in Graves' hyperthyroidism and ophthalmopathy. Authors of the study amplified TCR beta CDR3 regions from RNA transcripts. HTBI primers were used for first-round RT-PCR of the TCR CDR3. TCRdb recomputed calls from the multiplex PCR reads with MiXCR, one row per CDR3 protein. The table has hundreds of thousands of distinct CDR3 sequences, around 15% seen once. Sequencing was done on a sample of blood. The receptors were sampled from a woman younger than 30 with Graves' hyperthyroidism.

This clonotype has just a few counts. The chain recombines TRBV7-9 with TRBJ1-6, with D unclear. The ends were cut back, 1 base at V and 5 bases at J, with 9 bases in the middle. Germline V gene sequence: CDR1 SEHNR, CDR2 FQNEAQ (reference sequence). This CDR3 has 15 residues. The CDR3 spells CASSLDTVNNSPLHF. Written as DNA, the CDR3 is TGTGCCAGCAGCTTAGACACAGTAAATAATTCACCCCTCCACTTT. The entire variable domain, with the rest obtained from reference TRBV7-9 and TRBJ1-6, is as follows: DTGVSQNPRHKITKRGQNVTFRCDPISEHNRLYWYRQTLGQGPEFLTYFQNEAQLEKSRLLSDRFSAERPKGSFSTLEIQRTEQGDSAMYLCASSLDTVNNSPLHFGNGTRLTVT.

The chain links TRBV12-3 or TRBV12-4 to TRBJ2-1; 7 bases are shared with TRBD2. V lost 5 bases, J lost 9 bases, and 10 bases stayed unmatched. This CDR3 has 14 residues. As DNA, the CDR3 is TGTGCCAGCAGTGTACCCGGGATAGCGGGTGAGCAGTTCTTC. It specifies CASSVPGIAGEQFF.

The V and J genes are TRBV7-9 and TRBJ2-2; no reliable D call. The CDR3 runs 13 residues. Between the trimmed V and J ends, which lost 3 bases and 6 bases, there was a span of 8 bases. The germline V gene encodes CDR1 SEHNR and CDR2 FQNEAQ (reference sequence). CDR3 sequence reads: CASSFSIAGELFF. The CDR3 DNA reads as TGTGCCAGCAGCTTCTCTATCGCCGGGGAGCTGTTTTTT.

This clonotype occurred a few times. V usage is TRBV6-1 and J usage is TRBJ2-2; TRBD2 agrees at 14 bases. Germline V lookup: CDR1 MNHNS, CDR2 SASEGT. This CDR3 has 21 amino acids. After removal of 3 bases from V and 1 base from J, the junction contained 13 bases not matched to a gene. This CDR3 reads CASSDGTSGRFWGRNTGELFF. The CDR3 DNA reads as TGTGCCAGCAGTGACGGGACTAGCGGGAGATTCTGGGGACGGAACACCGGGGAGCTGTTTTTT.

V and J are TRBV10-1 and TRBJ2-1; a possible D gene is TRBD2 (6 bases). CDR3 length equals 14 residues. V was cut by 0 bases and J by 9 bases, with 12 bases left in between. Per the germline V gene, CDR1 is WNHNN and CDR2 is SYGVQD (reference sequence). The CDR3 sequence is CASSESAGRREQFF. The DNA of the CDR3 is TGCGCCAGCAGTGAGTCAGCGGGTCGCCGTGAGCAGTTCTTC.

This clonotype was counted ten times or more. The V gene is TRBV6-1, the J gene TRBJ2-7; weak D call: TRBD1 (6 bases). CDR1 and CDR2 (germline): MNHNS, SASEGT. V lost 5 bases, J lost 4 bases, and 12 bases lay in between. This CDR3 region has 13 residues. CDR3 region: CASSLTGLYEQYF. CDR3 coding DNA: TGTGCCAGCAGTTTGACAGGCCTATACGAGCAGTACTTC.

This clonotype occurred many times. V usage is TRBV20-1 and J usage is TRBJ2-3, with 10 bases that match TRBD2. The CDR3 contains 15 residues. Germline V gene data show CDR1 as DFQATT and CDR2 as SNEGSKA (reference sequence). Unmatched junction bases numbered 13, after V lost 2 bases and J lost 11 bases. The CDR3 DNA follows: TGCAGTGCTAGATATGGTCTAGCGGGGGCCACGAGGCAGTATTTT. This sequence encodes CSARYGLAGATRQYF.

This clonotype was seen only a few times. The chain joins TRBV9 to TRBJ1-4; D not certain. The V gene lost 0 bases and the J gene lost 7 bases, with 13 bases spanning the gap. The CDR3 spans 15 residues. In germline, CDR1 is SGDLS, CDR2 YYNGEE. The CDR3 DNA sequence: TGTGCCAGCAGCGTAGGGACCGCAGTAGGTGAAAAACTGTTTTTT. It specifies CASSVGTAVGEKLFF.

This chain joins TRBV4-1 and TRBJ1-2; 9 bases align to TRBD1. Germline V lookup: CDR1 MGHRA, CDR2 YSYEKL. V trimming: 4 bases; J trimming: 6 bases; junction bases outside the gene matches: 9. The CDR3 is 15 amino acids. In DNA, the CDR3 is TGCGCCAGCAGCCCTCGGGGACAGGGAATTCATGGCTACACCTTC. This encodes CASSPRGQGIHGYTF.

In its sample, this clonotype was seen many times. V is TRBV2 and J is TRBJ1-2; 11 nucleotides agree with TRBD1. V trimming: 6 bases; J trimming: 4 bases; junction bases outside the gene matches: 10. From germline, CDR1 is SNHLY and CDR2 FYNNEI. This CDR3 is 16 amino acids long. CDR3 in DNA: TGTGCCAGCAGCGACGGACAGGGGGCAATCTCCTATGGCTACACCTTC. This encodes CASSDGQGAISYGYTF.

The rearrangement joins TRBV20-1 to TRBJ2-3, with D perhaps matching TRBD1 (7 bases). CDR3 length: 14 amino acids. Germline assignment: CDR1 DFQATT and CDR2 SNEGSKA (reference sequence). The CDR3 DNA reads TGCAGCATAGCGGACAGGTCCTACACAGATACGCAGTATTTT. It yields the protein CSIADRSYTDTQYF.

The genes are TRBV15 and TRBJ2-7, with a weak D call TRBD1 (5 bases). CDR1 and CDR2 from the germline V gene are LNHNV and YYDKDF (reference sequence). The V end was cut by 1 base, the J end by 5 bases, with 21 bases between. The CDR3 consists of 17 residues. The CDR3 is CATSRAPAGFGANEQYF. The CDR3 bases are TGTGCCACCAGCAGAGCCCCCGCAGGGTTTGGAGCCAACGAGCAGTACTTC.

This clonotype appeared many times. This chain joins TRBV19 and TRBJ2-1; D call uncertain. The CDR3 runs to 14 residues. The germline CDR1 and CDR2 sequences are LNHDA and SQIVND (reference sequence). V was clipped by 7 bases and J by 6 bases, with 16 bases between them. The CDR3 coding sequence is TGTGCCAGTACCCTTGGAGCTAGTTTCAATGAGCAGTTCTTC. It encodes CASTLGASFNEQFF.

This chain connects TRBV7-2 to TRBJ1-5; D remains unclear. Between the trimmed V and J ends, which lost 1 base and 2 bases, there was a span of 12 bases. Germline V gene sequence: CDR1 SGHTA, CDR2 FQGNSA. CDR3 size: 16 residues. The CDR3: CASSLVGGKGNQPQHF. CDR3 in DNA: TGTGCCAGCAGCTTAGTCGGAGGGAAAGGCAATCAGCCCCAGCATTTT.

This clonotype has only a few counts. The rearrangement joins TRBV20-1 to TRBJ1-2; D not resolved. V was clipped by 5 bases and J by 6 bases, with 4 bases between them. This CDR3 region has 9 residues. Germline V gene lookup returns CDR1 DFQATT and CDR2 SNEGSKA (reference sequence). CDR3 amino acids: CSALNGYTF. DNA for the CDR3: TGCAGTGCTTTAAATGGCTACACCTTC.

This clonotype was seen ten or more times. This rearrangement joins TRBV30 to TRBJ2-7; D may correspond to TRBD1 or TRBD2 (5 bases each). Trimming left V 4 bases short and J 7 bases short, with 11 bases between. The CDR3 is made up of 11 amino acids. Germline values: CDR1 GTSNPN, CDR2 SVGIG (reference sequence). This CDR3 reads CAWTGAREQYF. The CDR3 bases are TGTGCCTGGACCGGGGCCCGGGAGCAGTACTTC.

The chain links TRBV25-1 to TRBJ2-7; 10 nucleotides align to TRBD1. V gave up 2 bases and J gave up 2 bases; unmatched junction bases: 3. The CDR3 has 15 amino acids. Germline CDR1 and CDR2: MGHDK and SYGVNS. CDR3 residues: CASSERDRGPYEQYF. Here the CDR3 DNA reads TGTGCCAGCAGTGAACGGGACAGGGGACCCTACGAGCAGTACTTC.

This chain connects TRBV4-1 to TRBJ2-2, with 7 bases matching TRBD1. After removal of 1 base from V and 5 bases from J, the junction contained 4 bases not matched to a gene. This CDR3 region has 15 residues. Germline-derived CDR1 and CDR2 are MGHRA and YSYEKL. The CDR3 region has the DNA TGCGCCAGCAGCCAAGCGGACAGGTCGACCGGGGAGCTGTTTTTT. Translated: CASSQADRSTGELFF.

To note about this clonotype: A junction boundary mismatches the germline segment, possibly from a read error. This chain joins TRBV13 and TRBJ2-7, with D possibly being TRBD1 (5 bases). The CDR3 runs to 13 residues. Germline assignment: CDR1 PRHDT and CDR2 FYEKMQ (reference sequence). The CDR3 DNA is TGTGCCAGCAGCTTCTCCCAGGGCTACAAGCAGTACTTC. Translated, it gives CASSFSQGYKQYF.

This clonotype was counted between two and nine times. The chain carries TRBV20-1 and TRBJ2-4; 7 bases are shared with TRBD2. The trim removed 3 bases at V and 3 bases at J, leaving 11 bases unmatched. The CDR3 has 16 residues. Germline CDR1 DFQATT, CDR2 SNEGSKA (reference sequence). The CDR3 bases are TGCAGTGCTAGTCGTGGGGGGGGTATTAACAAAAACATTCAGTACTTC. It is translated as CSASRGGGINKNIQYF.

Regarding this clonotype: A much larger clonotype is one base distant, so this may be a read error. The chain links TRBV12-3 or TRBV12-4 to TRBJ1-2; D gene unclear. Trimming left V 7 bases short and J 4 bases short, with 13 bases between. This CDR3 contains 13 residues. CDR3 loop: CASTLREGYGYTF. In nucleotides, the CDR3 is TGTGCCAGCACCTTACGGGAAGGCTATGGCTACACCTTC.

V is TRBV6-1 and J is TRBJ1-5; the D gene is possibly TRBD1 (6 bases). V lost 6 bases to trimming and J lost 4 bases, with 16 bases between them. The CDR3 is made up of 15 amino acids. CDR1 is MNHNS and CDR2 is SASEGT in the germline V gene. CDR3 nucleotide sequence: TGTGCCAGCAGCATAGACAGGACGCTAAATCAGCCCCAGCATTTT. Protein product: CASSIDRTLNQPQHF.

This clonotype came up a few times. A much larger clone differs from this one at a single base, so this may be a read error. The V and J genes are TRBV13 and TRBJ1-1, with D unclear. The CDR3 length is 16 residues. The germline CDR1 and CDR2 sequences are PRHDT and FYEKMQ (reference sequence). The CDR3 DNA follows: TGTGCCAGCAGCTTAATACTGGGCAGGAGGAACACTGAAGTTTTCTTT. As protein: CASSLILGRRNTEVFF. Full variable domain (remainder filled in from reference TRBV13 and TRBJ1-1): AAGVIQSPRHLIKEKRETATLKCYPIPRHDTVYWYQQGPGQDPQFLISFYEKMQSDKGSIPDRFSAQQFSDYHSELNMSSLELGDSALYFCASSLILGRRNTEVFFGQGTRLTVV.

This sequence joins TRBV29-1 and TRBJ2-3; maybe TRBD1 (6 bases). Germline lookup yields CDR1 SQVTM and CDR2 ANQGSEA. Trimming removed 6 bases at V and 5 bases at J, with 9 bases between. The CDR3 is made up of 11 amino acids. DNA for the CDR3: TGCAGCGTGGAGACAGGAGATACGCAGTATTTT. Its translation is CSVETGDTQYF.

In this sample, this clonotype turned up a few times. This sequence joins TRBV20-1 and TRBJ2-1; TRBD2 aligns across 7 bases. The CDR3 is made up of 14 amino acids. Germline CDR1 is DFQATT and CDR2 is SNEGSKA (reference sequence). The V gene end was trimmed by 0 bases and the J gene end by 5 bases; junction bases not matched to a gene: 4. DNA of the CDR3: TGCAGTGCTAGAGAAGCGGGAATAGACAATGAGCAGTTCTTC. This gives the protein CSAREAGIDNEQFF.

This clonotype was detected many times. V gene TRBV7-8 combines with J gene TRBJ2-3, with 14 positions matching TRBD2. The length of the CDR3 is 18 residues. The V gene's germline CDR1 is SGHVS and CDR2 FQNEAQ. V gave up 1 base and J gave up 1 base; unmatched junction bases: 4. CDR3 protein: CASSLGGLAGEGTDTQYF. The CDR3 DNA reads as TGTGCCAGCAGCTTAGGGGGACTAGCGGGAGAGGGCACAGATACGCAGTATTTT. The full variable domain, in which reference TRBV7-8 and TRBJ2-3 provide the parts outside the CDR3, is GAGVSQSPRYKVAKRGQDVALRCDPISGHVSLFWYQQALGQGPEFLTYFQNEAQLDKSGLPSDRFFAERPEGSVSTLKIQRTQQEDSAVYLCASSLGGLAGEGTDTQYFGPGTRLTVL.

This clonotype was found a few times. V usage is TRBV4-1 and J usage is TRBJ1-5; 7 nucleotides match TRBD1. J was trimmed by 9 bases and V by 5 bases; bases with no gene match: 10. CDR3 length: 14 amino acids. Germline-derived CDR1 and CDR2 are MGHRA and YSYEKL. The CDR3 coding sequence is TGCGCCAGCAGCGACGGACAGGCCCTAGGGCCCCAGCATTTT. Residues: CASSDGQALGPQHF.